This T cell receptor (beta chain) is drawn from a study of blood T cell repertoires in COVID-19. Looking at the study overall: From the United States, Italy and Spain came samples of acute and convalescent COVID-19. The cDNA or gDNA used as material had been derived from T cells, B-cell-depleted T cells, or PBMCs.

Per the original data handling: Scientists estimated how many nucleated cells there were by amplifying reference gene primers. Sequenced by immunoSEQ multiplex PCR; TCRdb stores in-frame clones only, minus some. That table supplies the V and J calls and clone size; D and trimming were determined from the DNA. The sample shows about 80,000 clones, around 88% of them seen only once. This CDR3 contains 16 residues. Deletions cut 2 bases from V and 7 bases from J, with 17 bases between. The germline CDR1 and CDR2 sequences are LGHNT and FRNRAP. The sample taken for sequencing was peripheral blood. This rearrangement joins TRBV12-5 to TRBJ1-4; maybe TRBD1 (5 bases). The TCR sequence derives from an elderly man with active or convalescent COVID-19. CDR3 DNA sequence: TGTGCTAGTGGTTTGTATACTACAGGCCCTCGTGAAAAACTGTTTTTT. Translating gives CASGLYTTGPREKLFF.